The 14 T cell receptor beta chains below come from one sample, sequenced in a study of beta chain features in type 1 diabetes. Expressed TCRB transcripts were sequenced after all isolated RNA was converted to cDNA. Libraries were prepared by immunoSEQ multiplex PCR; TCRdb keeps only in-frame clonotypes and omits some of them. This sample has 350,000 to 450,000 clones; over 12% occur once, and the top ten carry more than 0.015%. Sequencing input: naive CD4+ T cells from blood. The receptors originated from a woman under 30 in good health.

The chain joins TRBV27 to TRBJ2-3, with a tentative D call TRBD2 (6 bases). V lost 6 bases and J 2 bases, leaving 15 bases between the germline ends. There are 15 residues in the CDR3. Germline lookup yields CDR1 MNHEY and CDR2 SMNVEV (reference sequence). CDR3 residues: CASRELGGPTDTQYF. In DNA form, the CDR3 reads TGTGCCAGCAGGGAACTTGGAGGGCCCACAGATACGCAGTATTTT.

This clone turned up a few times. The chain links TRBV5-1 to TRBJ2-7; TRBD2 matches at 12 bases. The CDR3 is 14 residues long. In germline, CDR1 is SGHRS, CDR2 YFSETQ. The J segment lost 5 bases and the V segment lost 7 bases, leaving 7 bases of the junction unmatched. CDR3 in DNA: TGCGCCAGCGTCAGGACTAGCGGGATGCACGAGCAGTACTTC. This codes for CASVRTSGMHEQYF.

A few counts support this clone. The rearrangement joins TRBV7-2 to TRBJ1-5; TRBD1 agrees at 7 bases. The ends lost 7 bases at V and 0 bases at J; junction bases unmatched: 6. CDR1 SGHTA and CDR2 FQGNSA come from the germline V gene. The CDR3 covers 15 residues. Written as DNA, the CDR3 is TGTGCCAGCACCCAGGGACAGTATAGCAATCAGCCCCAGCATTTT. The encoded protein is CASTQGQYSNQPQHF.

This chain joins TRBV10-3 and TRBJ1-2; the match to TRBD1 covers 7 bases. V dropped 3 bases and J dropped 5; count of bases not matched to a gene: 0. This CDR3 has 12 residues. Germline V gives CDR1 ENHRY, CDR2 SYGVKD. The CDR3 coding sequence is TGTGCCATCAGTGACAGGGGGTATGGCTACACCTTC. Residues: CAISDRGYGYTF.

The chain employs TRBV30 and TRBJ1-2, with a weak D call TRBD1 (5 bases). The CDR3 totals 12 residues. Germline V lookup: CDR1 GTSNPN, CDR2 SVGIG (reference sequence). V was trimmed by 2 bases and J by 8 bases, leaving 12 bases between them. The CDR3 protein is CAWSWWGAGYTF. The CDR3 nucleotides are TGTGCCTGGAGTTGGTGGGGCGCAGGCTACACCTTC.

The V and J genes are TRBV4-2 and TRBJ1-2; perhaps TRBD1 as D (6 bases). Trimming cost V 0 bases and J 12 bases, with 20 bases left between them. Germline V CDR1 and CDR2: LGHNA, YNFKEQ. The CDR3 runs 15 residues. The CDR3 region has the DNA TGTGCCAGCAGCCAAGATCGGGCCGGGACAAGGCTTGACACCTTC. This encodes CASSQDRAGTRLDTF.

V and J are TRBV11-1 and TRBJ2-1, with 9 bases matching TRBD1. The CDR3 length is 15 residues. Germline CDR1 and CDR2: SGHAT and FQDESV (reference sequence). The junction had 9 bases not matched to a gene; V was cut back by 5 bases and J by 7 bases. This CDR3 is CASSIDRGKGNEQFF. As DNA, the CDR3 is TGTGCCAGCAGCATTGACAGGGGGAAAGGAAATGAGCAGTTCTTC.

The rearrangement joins TRBV6-5 to TRBJ2-5; D not certain. CDR3 length: 13 residues. The V gene lost 5 bases and the J gene lost 5 bases, with 12 bases spanning the gap. Per germline, CDR1 MNHEY and CDR2 SVGAGI. This CDR3 reads CASSSPPRETQYF. CDR3 DNA: TGTGCCAGCAGTAGTCCGCCCCGGGAGACCCAGTACTTC.

This chain uses TRBV30 with TRBJ1-1; D is unresolved. Trimming pared 7 bases from V and 7 bases from J, leaving 16 bases between. This CDR3 contains 12 residues. Germline V CDR1 and CDR2: GTSNPN, SVGIG (reference sequence). The CDR3 nucleotides are TGTGCCTTCAGCCCGGGAGGCGTTGAAGCTTTCTTT. This translates into CAFSPGGVEAFF.

This chain links TRBV28 with TRBJ2-1; 7 bases line up with TRBD2. The germline gives CDR1 MDHEN, CDR2 SYDVKM. Trimming removed 3 bases from V and 1 base from J; junction bases left unmatched: 9. There are 17 residues in the CDR3. The CDR3 loop reads CASSFWGAGPSYNEQFF. The DNA for the CDR3 is TGTGCCAGCAGTTTTTGGGGAGCGGGACCTTCCTACAATGAGCAGTTCTTC.

The chain employs TRBV7-6 and TRBJ2-7; TRBD2 aligns across 12 bases. The germline V gene has CDR1 SGHVS and CDR2 FNYEAQ. The CDR3 runs 14 residues. V trimming: 5 bases; J trimming: 7 bases; junction bases outside the gene matches: 6. The CDR3 DNA reads TGTGCCAGCAGCGAACTAGCGGGAGGATTGGAGCAGTACTTC. Protein: CASSELAGGLEQYF.

A few counts support this clone. This chain connects TRBV2 to TRBJ1-5, with D perhaps matching TRBD1 (6 bases). Germline CDR1 and CDR2: SNHLY and FYNNEI. The CDR3 sequence is 17 residues long. The ends were cut back, 6 bases at V and 4 bases at J, with 22 bases in the middle. The CDR3 loop reads CASSRGQLQMSNQPQHF. CDR3 bases: TGTGCCAGCAGCCGCGGACAGCTCCAAATGTCTAATCAGCCCCAGCATTTT.

The chain combines TRBV4-1 with TRBJ1-2; D perhaps matches TRBD1 (6 bases). The germline V gene encodes CDR1 MGHRA and CDR2 YSYEKL. V was trimmed by 1 base and J by 1 base, leaving 19 bases between them. The length of the CDR3 is 18 residues. Written as DNA, the CDR3 is TGCGCCAGCAGCCAAGCTTCGGCAGGGGCGACGTTTAACTATGGCTACACCTTC. It specifies CASSQASAGATFNYGYTF.

The rearrangement joins TRBV2 to TRBJ1-1; unclear D gene. V dropped 3 bases and J dropped 6 bases, with 17 bases sitting between them. CDR1 and CDR2 (germline): SNHLY, FYNNEI. The CDR3 is made up of 15 amino acids. CDR3 protein: CASSDPGLVVAEAFF. The CDR3 DNA sequence: TGTGCCAGCAGTGATCCGGGGTTGGTGGTCGCTGAAGCTTTCTTT.